The clone carrying this T cell receptor beta chain was detected only a few times. Its antigen is not identified. Following RNA extraction, reverse transcription yielded cDNA that acted as the sequencing template. Repertoires were generated with immunoSEQ multiplex PCR, while TCRdb's copy carries only in-frame clones and drops some. The table includes approximately 42,000 clones, 65% detected once. Indicated treatment: oral pan-JAK inhibitor, 5-10 mg twice daily. The CDR3 extends over 13 amino acids. Germline CDR1 MNHEY, CDR2 SVGAGI. V was shortened by 5 bases and J by 3 bases, with 10 bases between the two germline ends. This sample is part of a study of CD8+ T cells in alopecia areata. Study-wide results and caveats: For patients receiving tofacitinib, scalp clonality and expanded CD8+ clones among the top 100 significantly decreased. Sharing of TCR sequences between patients (possibly for HLA-related reasons) was less clear than in mice.

The chain recombines TRBV6-5 with TRBJ1-2; D is possibly TRBD1 (5 bases). The starting material was CD8+ T cells sorted from blood, obtained at week 4, from a patient treated with tofacitinib. This receptor was identified in a human donor with alopecia areata. The CDR3 spells CASSHGQDYGYTF. The DNA for the CDR3 is TGTGCCAGCAGTCACGGACAAGACTATGGCTACACCTTC.